The present entry profiles one T cell receptor beta chain with its context. Its antigen is undetermined. The germline gene is not matched at one end of the junction; a read error may be the cause. The lymph nodes were axillary draining lymph nodes from breast cancer patients. TCRdb ran MiXCR on the multiplex PCR reads and lists one entry per CDR3 protein. The table includes roughly 100,000 distinct CDR3 sequences, more than 25% detected once. The CDR3 consists of 15 residues. In germline, CDR1 is SGHNT, CDR2 YYREEE (reference sequence). The data were taken from a study of breast tumors, draining lymph nodes, adjacent tissues. Broader study findings: Tumor TCR diversity was below lymph nodes but above nontumor tissue. The lymph node origin of tumor T cells was framed as consistent with a hypothesis, not demonstrated.

The chain links TRBV5-4 to TRBJ2-5; possibly TRBD2 for D (5 bases). The clonotype was recovered from a female donor with breast cancer. Some clones in this sample may be carry-over from other donors' samples. The sequencing sample was made of axillary lymph node tissue. CDR3 region: CASSLASASGETEYF. The CDR3 region has the DNA TGTGCCAGCAGCTTGGCTTCAGCGAGTGGGGAGACCGAGTACTTC. Together with reference TRBV5-4 and TRBJ2-5, the CDR3 gives the full variable domain: ETGVTQSPTHLIKTRGQQVTLRCSSQSGHNTVSWYQQALGQGPQFIFQYYREEENGRGNFPPRFSGLQFPNYSSELNVNALELDDSALYLCASSLASASGETEYFGPGTRLLVL.